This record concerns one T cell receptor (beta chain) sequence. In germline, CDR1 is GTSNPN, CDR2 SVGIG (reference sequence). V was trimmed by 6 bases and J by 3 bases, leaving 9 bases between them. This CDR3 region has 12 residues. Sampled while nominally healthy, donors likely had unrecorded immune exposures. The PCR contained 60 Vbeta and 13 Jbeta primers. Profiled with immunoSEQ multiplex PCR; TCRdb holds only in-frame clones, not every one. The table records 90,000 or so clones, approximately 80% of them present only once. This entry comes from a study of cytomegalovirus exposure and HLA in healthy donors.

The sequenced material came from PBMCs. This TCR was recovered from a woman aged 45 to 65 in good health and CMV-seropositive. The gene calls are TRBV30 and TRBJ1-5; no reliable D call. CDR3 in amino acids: CACSGFNQPQHF. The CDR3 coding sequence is TGTGCCTGTTCAGGCTTCAATCAGCCCCAGCATTTT.